This passage covers 11 T cell receptor beta chains from one sample sequenced in a study of cytomegalovirus exposure and HLA in healthy donors. PCR employed 60 Vbeta and 13 Jbeta primers. TCRdb's table, derived via immunoSEQ multiplex PCR, lists solely in-frame clones and lacks some. The sample comprises 90,000 to 120,000 clones, 81% of which are singletons, and approximately 2.2% rests with the top ten. Material for sequencing was PBMCs. Every receptor here comes from a man aged 30 to 45 in good health and CMV-seronegative.

The V call is TRBV7-8, the J call TRBJ1-1; 7 bases fit TRBD1. With V trimmed by 5 bases and J by 4 bases, 10 bases remained unmatched. The germline CDR1 and CDR2 sequences are SGHVS and FQNEAQ. This CDR3 region has 15 residues. The CDR3 nucleotides are TGTGCCAGCAGCCACGGACAGGCGAGTGGCACTGAAGCTTTCTTT. Residues: CASSHGQASGTEAFF.

This rearrangement joins TRBV6-1 to TRBJ2-1; D not resolved. V was trimmed by 4 bases and J by 7 bases, leaving 8 bases between them. Germline V lookup: CDR1 MNHNS, CDR2 SASEGT. The CDR3 runs to 12 residues. The CDR3 region is CASSVGVNEQFF. The CDR3 nucleotides read TGTGCCAGCAGTGTTGGAGTTAATGAGCAGTTCTTC.

The J gene is TRBJ1-5, the V gene TRBV4-2; D unclear. There are 15 residues in the CDR3. Trimming stripped 0 bases from V and 1 base from J, with 7 bases between. Germline CDR1 and CDR2: LGHNA and YNFKEQ. The CDR3 DNA follows: TGTGCCAGCAGCCAAGAGGGCTTCAGCAATCAGCCCCAGCATTTT. Its translation is CASSQEGFSNQPQHF.

The chain links TRBV30 to TRBJ1-4; TRBD1 aligns across 11 bases. CDR1 GTSNPN and CDR2 SVGIG come from the germline V gene (reference sequence). This CDR3 has 14 amino acids. V lost 3 bases to trimming and J lost 8 bases; unmatched junction nucleotides: 5. In DNA form, the CDR3 reads TGTGCCTGGAGCAGGGACAGGGGGGTAGAAAAACTGTTTTTT. Residues: CAWSRDRGVEKLFF.

The rearrangement links TRBV23-1 to TRBJ1-3; D uncertain. TRBV23-1 is assigned to the ORF class and has an uncertain function. Trimming shortened V by 6 bases and J by 3 bases, and 18 bases separated the two germline ends. The CDR3 loop spans 16 amino acids. The CDR3 DNA reads as TGCGCCAGCAGCCGAGCGGATTGGACTGGTGGAAACACCATATATTTT. Encoded protein: CASSRADWTGGNTIYF.

This chain links TRBV5-6 with TRBJ2-7; D may be TRBD2 (6 bases). V lost 0 bases, J lost 2 bases, and 15 bases lay in between. The CDR3 runs to 16 residues. Germline V lookup: CDR1 SGHDT, CDR2 YYEEEE. The CDR3 protein is CASSLGPGGATYEQYF. The CDR3 DNA reads TGTGCCAGCAGCTTGGGGCCAGGCGGGGCTACCTACGAGCAGTACTTC.

V is TRBV28 and J is TRBJ2-2; 10 nucleotides align to TRBD1. The junction had 13 bases not matched to a gene; V was cut back by 11 bases and J by 7 bases. Germline V CDR1 and CDR2: MDHEN, SYDVKM. The CDR3 totals 15 residues. CDR3 nucleotide sequence: TGTGCCTGCCGGGACAGGGGTTTCGAGGGCGGGGAGCTGTTTTTT. Its translation is CACRDRGFEGGELFF.

The chain uses TRBV6-4 and TRBJ2-1; D remains unclear. The CDR3 is made up of 15 amino acids. Germline V gene sequence: CDR1 MRHNA, CDR2 SNTAGT. Trimming took off 5 bases at V and 0 bases at J, with 11 bases between the two ends. CDR3 coding DNA: TGTGCCAGCAGTCGGATTCCAGGCTCCTACAATGAGCAGTTCTTC. This codes for CASSRIPGSYNEQFF.

In this sample, this clone turned up a few times. V is TRBV29-1 and J is TRBJ2-1, with 7 bases identical to TRBD2. This CDR3 has 13 amino acids. Looked up from germline, CDR1 is SQVTM and CDR2 is ANQGSEA. V gave up 7 bases and J gave up 1 base; unmatched junction bases: 4. The CDR3 nucleotides are TGCAGCGCTGGGGGGGGGTCCTACAATGAGCAGTTCTTC. This translates into CSAGGGSYNEQFF.

The chain uses TRBV28 and TRBJ2-5, with D perhaps TRBD1 (5 bases). The CDR3 contains 14 residues. The V and J ends lost 4 bases and 3 bases respectively, with 12 bases between them. Germline CDR1 MDHEN, CDR2 SYDVKM. CDR3 region: CASSSPAGKETQYF. In nucleotides, the CDR3 is TGTGCCAGCAGTTCTCCCGCAGGGAAAGAGACCCAGTACTTC. Full variable domain (remainder filled in from reference TRBV28 and TRBJ2-5): DVKVTQSSRYLVKRTGEKVFLECVQDMDHENMFWYRQDPGLGLRLIYFSYDVKMKEKGDIPEGYSVSREKKERFSLILESASTNQTSMYLCASSSPAGKETQYFGPGTRLLVL.

This chain uses TRBV10-3 with TRBJ1-5; D unresolved. V lost 2 bases, J lost 0 bases, and 8 bases lay in between. Germline CDR1 is ENHRY and CDR2 is SYGVKD. The CDR3 is made up of 15 amino acids. Here the CDR3 reads CAISEDGGSNQPQHF. The CDR3 coding sequence is TGTGCCATCAGTGAGGATGGAGGTAGCAATCAGCCCCAGCATTTT.